The 21 T cell receptor beta chains presented below share a single source sample, sequenced in a study of shared clonotypes between healthy human individuals. The repertoire was sequenced with immunoSEQ multiplex PCR; TCRdb's copy has only in-frame clones and lacks some. Among some 1.5 million clones listed, approximately 97% were seen once. The material sequenced was naive CD4+ T cells sorted from blood. Sample subset: CD45RA+ positively selected. Source of these receptors: a man aged 30 to 45 in good health.

The chain employs TRBV28 and TRBJ2-7, with D perhaps matching TRBD2 (6 bases). The CDR3 runs to 15 residues. The germline V gene encodes CDR1 MDHEN and CDR2 SYDVKM. The V and J ends lost 4 bases and 3 bases respectively, with 16 bases between them. The CDR3 region is CASSSGGTAYYEQYF. The CDR3 DNA is TGTGCCAGCAGTTCTGGCGGGACCGCCTACTACGAGCAGTACTTC.

The chain has TRBV7-2 and TRBJ2-1, with TRBD1 matching 7 bases. Germline CDR1 is SGHTA and CDR2 is FQGNSA. This CDR3 is built from 14 residues. After removal of 5 bases from V and 6 bases from J, the junction contained 7 bases not matched to a gene. The chain's CDR3 is CASSTRQGVNEQFF. Here the CDR3 DNA reads TGTGCCAGCAGCACGAGACAGGGCGTCAATGAGCAGTTCTTC.

This clone was recorded once. This chain joins TRBV18 and TRBJ2-3; perhaps TRBD1 as D (6 bases). V was shortened by 1 base and J by 1 base, with 12 bases between the two germline ends. Germline V CDR1 and CDR2: KGHSH, LQKENI. The CDR3 totals 16 residues. The DNA of the CDR3 is TGTGCCAGCTCACCACTTGGGGGCAGCCGCACAGATACGCAGTATTTT. This translates into CASSPLGGSRTDTQYF.

The rearrangement links TRBV30 to TRBJ2-2; TRBD2 is a possible D gene (5 bases). Trimming cost V 1 base and J 1 base, with 19 bases left between them. The length of the CDR3 is 18 residues. Germline V gives CDR1 GTSNPN, CDR2 SVGIG (reference sequence). In DNA, the CDR3 is TGTGCCTGGAGTGGTCAAGAGGCGCGAGGGAAGAACACCGGGGAGCTGTTTTTT. Translating gives CAWSGQEARGKNTGELFF.

The chain carries TRBV6-1 and TRBJ2-7; weak D call: TRBD1 (5 bases). Germline CDR1 MNHNS, CDR2 SASEGT. The V gene lost 6 bases and the J gene lost 0 bases, with 15 bases spanning the gap. This CDR3 contains 15 residues. For the CDR3, the DNA is TGTGCCAGCAGACTACAGGCCCGGAACTCCTACGAGCAGTACTTC. This sequence encodes CASRLQARNSYEQYF.

The chain is built from TRBV19 and TRBJ2-2, with D maybe TRBD2 (6 bases). Per germline, CDR1 LNHDA and CDR2 SQIVND (reference sequence). V was trimmed by 7 bases and J by 3 bases, leaving 12 bases between them. This CDR3 is built from 14 residues. The CDR3 sequence: CASNWRVDTGELFF. In DNA, the CDR3 is TGTGCCAGTAACTGGAGGGTCGACACCGGGGAGCTGTTTTTT.

The rearrangement links TRBV2 to TRBJ1-1; no clear D gene. Looked up from germline, CDR1 is SNHLY and CDR2 is FYNNEI. This CDR3 is built from 14 residues. V lost 0 bases to trimming and J lost 1 base, with 6 bases between them. CDR3 residues: CASSEATANTEAFF. Here the CDR3 DNA reads TGTGCCAGCAGTGAAGCAACAGCGAACACTGAAGCTTTCTTT.

The chain carries TRBV6-1 and TRBJ2-7; TRBD2 matches at 14 bases. CDR3 length: 15 amino acids. The V gene's germline CDR1 is MNHNS and CDR2 SASEGT. V trimming: 6 bases; J trimming: 4 bases; junction bases outside the gene matches: 5. The CDR3 bases are TGTGCCAGCAGCAAGGGACTAGCGGGAGAATACGAGCAGTACTTC. It translates to CASSKGLAGEYEQYF.

The chain couples TRBV5-1 to TRBJ2-7; D is undetermined. There are 14 residues in the CDR3. Trimming stripped 1 base from V and 5 bases from J, with 13 bases between. Germline CDR1 SGHRS, CDR2 YFSETQ. CDR3 coding DNA: TGCGCCAGCAGCTTGCCACAGACCAGCCACGAGCAGTACTTC. Its protein product is CASSLPQTSHEQYF.

To note about this clone: The sample holds other DNA sequences that translate to the same CDR3. The chain joins TRBV10-3 to TRBJ1-5, with TRBD1 matching over 10 bases. The CDR3 extends over 13 amino acids. Germline V gene lookup returns CDR1 ENHRY and CDR2 SYGVKD. With V trimmed by 6 bases and J by 5 bases, 1 base remained unmatched. This CDR3 reads CAIRGTGDQPQHF. The DNA of the CDR3 is TGTGCCATCAGAGGGACAGGGGATCAGCCCCAGCATTTT.

This chain links TRBV2 with TRBJ1-2; perhaps TRBD1 as D (6 bases). The CDR3 is made up of 16 amino acids. V gave up 0 bases and J gave up 0 bases, with 11 bases separating them. CDR1 and CDR2 from the germline V gene are SNHLY and FYNNEI. The CDR3 is CASSEAWQGTNYGYTF. CDR3 bases: TGTGCCAGCAGTGAAGCGTGGCAGGGGACTAACTATGGCTACACCTTC.

The rearrangement uses TRBV15 and TRBJ1-3; unclear D gene. V lost 1 base and J 0 bases, leaving 4 bases between the germline ends. CDR1 LNHNV and CDR2 YYDKDF come from the germline V gene (reference sequence). This CDR3 region has 14 residues. The CDR3, as DNA: TGTGCCACCAGCAGAGCTGTCTCTGGAAACACCATATATTTT. It is translated as CATSRAVSGNTIYF.

The chain employs TRBV7-8 and TRBJ1-1; D call uncertain. The CDR3 is made up of 15 amino acids. Germline V gene lookup returns CDR1 SGHVS and CDR2 FQNEAQ. V was trimmed by 3 bases and J by 2 bases, leaving 13 bases between them. The CDR3 is CASSFATSKNTEAFF. DNA of the CDR3: TGTGCCAGCAGCTTTGCGACCTCAAAAAACACTGAAGCTTTCTTT. The full variable domain, with the rest looked up from reference TRBV7-8 and TRBJ1-1, is GAGVSQSPRYKVAKRGQDVALRCDPISGHVSLFWYQQALGQGPEFLTYFQNEAQLDKSGLPSDRFFAERPEGSVSTLKIQRTQQEDSAVYLCASSFATSKNTEAFFGQGTRLTVV.

This chain uses TRBV5-4 with TRBJ2-1, with no clear D. Looked up from germline, CDR1 is SGHNT and CDR2 is YYREEE (reference sequence). Trimming removed 0 bases from V and 10 bases from J, with 8 bases in between. This CDR3 comprises 12 residues. The CDR3 nucleotides are TGTGCCAGCAGCTTGGGGCTACAGGAGCAGTTCTTC. Amino acid sequence: CASSLGLQEQFF. The variable domain in full, completed from reference TRBV5-4 and TRBJ2-1, reads ETGVTQSPTHLIKTRGQQVTLRCSSQSGHNTVSWYQQALGQGPQFIFQYYREEENGRGNFPPRFSGLQFPNYSSELNVNALELDDSALYLCASSLGLQEQFFGPGTRLTVL.

V gene TRBV7-2 combines with J gene TRBJ1-1, with D tentatively TRBD1 (5 bases). Per the germline V gene, CDR1 is SGHTA and CDR2 is FQGNSA. This CDR3 has 17 amino acids. The germline V and J ends were trimmed by 1 base and 3 bases, with 18 bases remaining between them. CDR3 DNA: TGTGCCAGCAGCTTAGTGGCAGGGCTAATTCGGGACACTGAAGCTTTCTTT. Protein product: CASSLVAGLIRDTEAFF.

The chain carries TRBV6-1 and TRBJ1-4; the D is unclear. Trimming took off 5 bases at V and 8 bases at J, with 12 bases between the two ends. CDR1 and CDR2 (germline): MNHNS, SASEGT. The CDR3 covers 13 residues. The CDR3 DNA reads TGTGCCAGCAGTACCCGGGCTAGGGAAAAACTGTTTTTT. Its translation: CASSTRAREKLFF.

The chain employs TRBV7-2 and TRBJ2-7; TRBD2 agrees at 15 bases. Trimming removed 6 bases from V and 4 bases from J; junction bases left unmatched: 10. This CDR3 comprises 17 residues. CDR1 and CDR2 from the germline V gene are SGHTA and FQGNSA. The CDR3 spells CASRRTSGRARSYEQYF. In nucleotides, the CDR3 is TGTGCCAGCAGACGGACTAGCGGGAGGGCCCGATCATACGAGCAGTACTTC.

The J gene is TRBJ2-5, the V gene TRBV5-4; 12 nucleotides align to TRBD2. Unmatched junction bases numbered 8, after V lost 6 bases and J lost 5 bases. Germline V CDR1 and CDR2: SGHNT, YYREEE (reference sequence). This CDR3 is 15 amino acids long. The CDR3 here is CASTRTSGVLETQYF. For the CDR3, the DNA is TGTGCCAGCACGCGGACTAGCGGGGTGCTGGAGACCCAGTACTTC.

The chain uses TRBV5-1 and TRBJ2-7; maybe TRBD2 (5 bases). V gave up 0 bases and J gave up 2 bases, with 9 bases separating them. The CDR3 is 14 residues long. Germline V CDR1 and CDR2: SGHRS, YFSETQ. The chain's CDR3 is CASSLEAEPYEQYF. The CDR3 nucleotides read TGCGCCAGCAGCTTGGAAGCGGAGCCCTACGAGCAGTACTTC. Using reference TRBV5-1 and TRBJ2-7 for the parts outside the CDR3, the full variable domain is KAGVTQTPRYLIKTRGQQVTLSCSPISGHRSVSWYQQTPGQGLQFLFEYFSETQRNKGNFPGRFSGRQFSNSRSEMNVSTLELGDSALYLCASSLEAEPYEQYFGPGTRLTVT.

The V gene is TRBV2, the J gene TRBJ1-3; 10 positions match TRBD1. Germline CDR1 and CDR2: SNHLY and FYNNEI. Trimming at V came to 7 bases and at J to 4 bases, leaving 7 bases not matched to a gene. This CDR3 region has 15 residues. CDR3 loop: CASTGQGLGGNTIYF. The CDR3 DNA sequence: TGTGCCAGCACGGGACAGGGGTTGGGGGGAAACACCATATATTTT.

The rearrangement joins TRBV7-3 to TRBJ2-3; the match to TRBD1 covers 8 bases. Germline V CDR1 and CDR2: SGHTA, FQGTGA. The V segment lost 2 bases and the J segment 6 bases; nucleotides outside the gene matches: 13. The CDR3 sequence is 17 residues long. CDR3 nucleotide sequence: TGTGCCAGCAGCTTATCCCTCGGACAGGGTATGTCGGATACGCAGTATTTT. It is translated as CASSLSLGQGMSDTQYF.